A selection of T cell receptor beta chains follows, all from one sample in a study of Graves' ophthalmopathy and Graves' hyperthyroidism. TCRdb re-derived calls from the multiplex PCR reads in MiXCR, one entry per CDR3 protein. The table includes more than 1,000,000 distinct CDR3 sequences, less than 45% detected once. Sequencing was performed on peripheral blood or thyroid tissue (not recorded which). Every receptor here comes from an adult man with Graves' hyperthyroidism. CDR3s include the opening cysteine and the closing phenylalanine or tryptophan. A D gene is named only where the DNA matches it firmly. Clone size appears in some rows only: once, few, many, or a class for an expanded clone.

D gene	V gene	clone size	J gene	CDR3 DNA	CDR3 protein
NA	TRBV20-1	NA	TRBJ1-5	TGCAGTGCTACCCCAGGGACTGAAGAGACCCAGCATTTT	CSATPGTEETQHF
NA	TRBV7-3	many	TRBJ1-1	TGTGCCAGCAGCTTGGAGGGGCTAGGGACTGAAGCTTTCTTT	CASSLEGLGTEAFF
NA	TRBV29-1	few	TRBJ2-2	TGCAGCGTTGGGACTCTGAAGGGCGGGGAGCTGTTTTTT	CSVGTLKGGELFF
TRBD1	TRBV4-1	NA	TRBJ1-5	TGCGCCAGCTCCGGGACAGGGTCTTTTGGCAATCAGCCCCAGCATTTT	CASSGTGSFGNQPQHF
TRBD2	TRBV11-2	NA	TRBJ2-2	TGTGCCAGCAGCTTTAGGACTAGCAGATCGAACACCGGGGAGCTGTTTTTT	CASSFRTSRSNTGELFF
NA	TRBV6-2/TRBV6-3	NA	TRBJ2-2	TGTGCCAGCAGTTACAGGGGGATACAGGGACGCACCGGGGAGCTGTTTTTT	CASSYRGIQGRTGELFF
NA	TRBV7-9	NA	TRBJ2-5	TGTGCCAGCAGCTCCGCTAAAGCCGGGACTCAAGAGACTCAGTACTTC	CASSSAKAGTQETQYF
NA	TRBV6-1	NA	TRBJ1-4	TGTGCCAGCAGTCTACAGGGAACTGAAAAACTGTTTTTT	CASSLQGTEKLFF
NA	TRBV30	few	TRBJ1-2	TGTGCCTGGAAAGGAGAAGGAACTCCCTACACCTTC	CAWKGEGTPYTF
NA	TRBV28	NA	TRBJ2-5	TGTGCCAGCAGTTTATGGGGGGCCATGGATCAAGAGACCCAGTACTTC	CASSLWGAMDQETQYF
TRBD1	TRBV27	many	TRBJ1-6	TGTGCCAGCAGTTTATCGGGGACAGGGCAATCACCCCTCCACTTT	CASSLSGTGQSPLHF
NA	TRBV24-1	NA	TRBJ2-2	TGTGCCACCAGTGACCTTCGGGAGACCGGGGAGCTGTTTTTT	CATSDLRETGELFF
NA	TRBV29-1	many	TRBJ1-5	TGCAAAGCCCGGAGGAATAGCAATCAGCCCCAGCATTTT	CKARRNSNQPQHF
TRBD1	TRBV20-1	NA	TRBJ1-5	TGCAGTGCTGGGGGACAGCTTAGCAATCAGCATTTT	CSAGGQLSNQHF
NA	TRBV3-1	NA	TRBJ2-7	TGTGCCAGCAGCCAGCGGGGACGGGAGCAGTACTTC	CASSQRGREQYF
NA	TRBV9	many	TRBJ1-1	TGTGCCAGCAGCGTTCAGGGTTCTGAAGCTTTCTTT	CASSVQGSEAFF
TRBD1	TRBV7-8	few	TRBJ1-6	TGTGCCAGCAGCTTAATGGGGGACAGGCGGATTGGATCACCCCTCCACTTT	CASSLMGDRRIGSPLHF
TRBD2	TRBV10-3	few	TRBJ2-2	TGTGCCATCAGGGATAGCGGGAAGTACACCGGGGAGCTGTTTTTT	CAIRDSGKYTGELFF
NA	TRBV6-2/TRBV6-3	NA	TRBJ1-5	TGTGCCAGCAGTCCAACAGAAGTTAGCAATCAGCCCCAGCATTTT	CASSPTEVSNQPQHF
NA	TRBV7-6	NA	TRBJ2-5	TGTGCCAGCAGCCAACCGACAGGGGAGGGTAGAGAGACCCAGTACTTC	CASSQPTGEGRETQYF
TRBD1	TRBV10-3	NA	TRBJ1-6	TGTGTCATCAGTGAGGACGGACAGGGGTCTTCACCCCTCCACTTT	CVISEDGQGSSPLHF
TRBD2	TRBV7-2	NA	TRBJ2-2	TGTGCCAGCAGCTCCCTTCGCGGGGGGAACACCGGGGAGCTGTTTTTT	CASSSLRGGNTGELFF